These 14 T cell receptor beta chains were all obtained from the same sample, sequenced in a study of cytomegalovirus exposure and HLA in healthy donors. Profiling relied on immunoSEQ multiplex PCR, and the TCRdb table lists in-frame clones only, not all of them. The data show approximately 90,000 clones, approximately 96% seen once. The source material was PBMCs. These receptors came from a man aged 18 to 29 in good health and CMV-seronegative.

The CDR3 loop reads CSISSGREETQYF. As DNA, the CDR3 is TGCAGCATAAGTAGCGGGAGGGAAGAGACCCAGTACTTC. The rearrangement uses TRBV29-1 and TRBJ2-5; 11 nucleotides line up with TRBD2. V shed 8 bases, J shed 3 bases, and the junction held 5 bases outside the gene matches. The CDR3 has 13 residues. Germline V gene data show CDR1 as SQVTM and CDR2 as ANQGSEA.

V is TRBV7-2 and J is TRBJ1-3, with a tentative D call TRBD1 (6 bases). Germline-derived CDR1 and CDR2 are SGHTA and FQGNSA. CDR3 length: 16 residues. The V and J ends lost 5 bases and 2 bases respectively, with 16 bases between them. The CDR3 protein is CASSPWGGGAGNTIYF. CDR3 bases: TGTGCCAGCAGCCCTTGGGGAGGGGGAGCTGGAAACACCATATATTTT.

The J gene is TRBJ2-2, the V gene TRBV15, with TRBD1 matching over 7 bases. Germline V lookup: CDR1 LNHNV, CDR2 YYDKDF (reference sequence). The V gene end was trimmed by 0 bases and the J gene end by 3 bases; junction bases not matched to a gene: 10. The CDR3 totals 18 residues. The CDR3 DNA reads TGTGCCACCAGCAGAGAATTGGTAGGGGGCGAGGACACCGGGGAGCTGTTTTTT. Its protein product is CATSRELVGGEDTGELFF.

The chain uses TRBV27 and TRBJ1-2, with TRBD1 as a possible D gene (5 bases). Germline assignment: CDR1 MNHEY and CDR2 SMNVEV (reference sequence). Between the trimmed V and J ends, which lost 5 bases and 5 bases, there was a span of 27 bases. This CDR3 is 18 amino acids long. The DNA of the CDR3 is TGTGCCAGCAGTCCTATGCCTCTCATAGGGGAATTAGGATATGGCTACACCTTC. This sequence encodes CASSPMPLIGELGYGYTF.

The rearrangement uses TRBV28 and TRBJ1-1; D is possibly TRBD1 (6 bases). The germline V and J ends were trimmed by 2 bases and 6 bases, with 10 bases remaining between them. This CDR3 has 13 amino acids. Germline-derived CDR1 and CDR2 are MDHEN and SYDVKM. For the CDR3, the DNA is TGTGCCAGCAGTTTAACAGGGTTGGCTGAAGCTTTCTTT. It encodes CASSLTGLAEAFF.

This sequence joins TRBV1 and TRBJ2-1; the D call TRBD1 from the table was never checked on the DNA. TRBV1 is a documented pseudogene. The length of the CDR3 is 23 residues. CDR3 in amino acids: CTSSPVKRTNQARLNAPYNEQFF. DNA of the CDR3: TGCACCAGCAGCCCCGTAAAACGGACAAATCAGGCACGGTTAAATGCCCCCTACAATGAGCAGTTCTTC.

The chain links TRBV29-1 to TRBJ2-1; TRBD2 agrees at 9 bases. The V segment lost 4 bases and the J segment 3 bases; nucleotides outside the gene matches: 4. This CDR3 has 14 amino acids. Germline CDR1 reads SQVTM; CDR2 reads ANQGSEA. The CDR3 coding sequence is TGCAGCGTTGCTCCTAGCGGGGTCTACAATGAGCAGTTCTTC. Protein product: CSVAPSGVYNEQFF.

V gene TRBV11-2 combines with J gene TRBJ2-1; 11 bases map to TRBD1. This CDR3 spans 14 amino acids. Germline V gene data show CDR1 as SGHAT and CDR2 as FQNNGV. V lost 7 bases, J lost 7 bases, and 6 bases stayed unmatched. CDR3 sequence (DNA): TGTGCCAGCATGGGACAGGGGGAGTGGAATGAGCAGTTCTTC. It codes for CASMGQGEWNEQFF.

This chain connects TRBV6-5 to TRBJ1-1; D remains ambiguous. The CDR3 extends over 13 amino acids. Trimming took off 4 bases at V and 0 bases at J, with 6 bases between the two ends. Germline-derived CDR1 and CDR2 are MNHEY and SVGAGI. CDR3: CASSWRMNTEAFF. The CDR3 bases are TGTGCCAGCAGTTGGAGGATGAACACTGAAGCTTTCTTT.

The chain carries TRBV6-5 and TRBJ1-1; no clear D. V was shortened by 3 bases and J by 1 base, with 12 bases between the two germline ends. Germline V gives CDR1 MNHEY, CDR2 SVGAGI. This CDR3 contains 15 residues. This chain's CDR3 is CASSYAPTKNTEAFF. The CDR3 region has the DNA TGTGCCAGCAGTTATGCTCCGACAAAGAACACTGAAGCTTTCTTT.

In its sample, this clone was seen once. This CDR3 reads CASSAGTGDTEAFF. DNA for the CDR3: TGTGCCAGCAGCGCTGGGACAGGAGACACTGAAGCTTTCTTT. The gene calls are TRBV9 and TRBJ1-1, with TRBD1 matching over 8 bases. The germline V gene encodes CDR1 SGDLS and CDR2 YYNGEE. The trim removed 3 bases at V and 3 bases at J, leaving 4 bases unmatched. CDR3 length: 14 residues. Drawing the rest from reference TRBV9 and TRBJ1-1, the complete variable domain is DSGVTQTPKHLITATGQRVTLRCSPRSGDLSVYWYQQSLDQGLQFLIQYYNGEERAKGNILERFSAQQFPDLHSELNLSSLELGDSALYFCASSAGTGDTEAFFGQGTRLTVV.

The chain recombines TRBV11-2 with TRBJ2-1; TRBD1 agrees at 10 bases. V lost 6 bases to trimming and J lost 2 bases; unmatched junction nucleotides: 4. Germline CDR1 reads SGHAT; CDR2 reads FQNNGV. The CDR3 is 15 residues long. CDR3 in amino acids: CASSPDRGTYNEQFF. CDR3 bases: TGTGCCAGCAGTCCGGACAGGGGGACCTACAATGAGCAGTTCTTC.

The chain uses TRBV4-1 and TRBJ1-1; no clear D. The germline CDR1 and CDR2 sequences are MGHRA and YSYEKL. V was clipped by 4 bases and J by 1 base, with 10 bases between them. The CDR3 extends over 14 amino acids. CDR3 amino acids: CASSRLAGNTEAFF. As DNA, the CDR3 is TGCGCCAGCAGCCGTCTGGCGGGGAACACTGAAGCTTTCTTT.

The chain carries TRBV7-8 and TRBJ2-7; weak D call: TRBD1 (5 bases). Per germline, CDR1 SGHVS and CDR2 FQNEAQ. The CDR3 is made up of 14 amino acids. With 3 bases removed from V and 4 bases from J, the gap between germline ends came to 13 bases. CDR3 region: CASSLRGQEYEQYV. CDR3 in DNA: TGTGCCAGCAGCTTGCGCGGACAAGAATACGAGCAGTACGTC.